The text below deals with one T cell receptor beta chain. As yet, its antigen is unknown. Germline assignment: CDR1 SGHRS and CDR2 YFSETQ. V was clipped by 0 bases and J by 3 bases; unmatched bases: 5. This CDR3 is built from 15 residues. These data belong to a study of graft-versus-host responses after intestinal transplantation. Study background: Multivisceral, liver-intestinal, or isolated intestinal transplants were given to recipients. Induction with anti-thymocyte globulin, then tacrolimus and steroids for roughly three years, was given to all recipients. Findings of the study overall: Present in recipient marrow, GvH clones included some that appeared first in ileum or blood.

Profiled with immunoSEQ multiplex PCR; TCRdb holds only in-frame clones, not every one. The sample has around 88,000 clones, under 95% seen once. V usage is TRBV5-1 and J usage is TRBJ2-7; 8 nucleotides agree with TRBD2. The receptor comes from a human donor who was the organ donor for an intestinal transplant. The input for sequencing was unstimulated CD8+ T cells sorted from spleen or lymph node cells, taken before transplant. The CDR3 coding sequence is TGCGCCAGCAGCTTGGTGGCTAGCGGGTGCTACGAGCAGTACTTC. Its translation: CASSLVASGCYEQYF.